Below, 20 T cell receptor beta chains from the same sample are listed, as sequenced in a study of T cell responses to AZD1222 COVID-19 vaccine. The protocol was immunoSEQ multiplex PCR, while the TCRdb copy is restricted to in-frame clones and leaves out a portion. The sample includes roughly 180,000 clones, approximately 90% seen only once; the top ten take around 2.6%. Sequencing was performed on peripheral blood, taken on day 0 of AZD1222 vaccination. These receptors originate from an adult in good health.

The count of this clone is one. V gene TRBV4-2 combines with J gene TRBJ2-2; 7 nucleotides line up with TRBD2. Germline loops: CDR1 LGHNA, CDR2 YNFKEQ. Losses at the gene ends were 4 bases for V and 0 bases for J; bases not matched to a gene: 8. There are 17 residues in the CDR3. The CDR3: CASSLISSGANTGELFF. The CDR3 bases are TGTGCCAGCAGCCTGATTTCTAGCGGAGCGAACACCGGGGAGCTGTTTTTT.

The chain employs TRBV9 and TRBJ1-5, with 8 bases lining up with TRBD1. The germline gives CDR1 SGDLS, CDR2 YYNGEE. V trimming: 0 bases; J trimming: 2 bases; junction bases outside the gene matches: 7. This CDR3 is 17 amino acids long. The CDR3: CASSVGQGATGNQPQHF. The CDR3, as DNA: TGTGCCAGCAGCGTAGGGCAGGGGGCGACGGGCAATCAGCCCCAGCATTTT. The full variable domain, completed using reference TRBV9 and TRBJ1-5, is DSGVTQTPKHLITATGQRVTLRCSPRSGDLSVYWYQQSLDQGLQFLIQYYNGEERAKGNILERFSAQQFPDLHSELNLSSLELGDSALYFCASSVGQGATGNQPQHFGDGTRLSIL.

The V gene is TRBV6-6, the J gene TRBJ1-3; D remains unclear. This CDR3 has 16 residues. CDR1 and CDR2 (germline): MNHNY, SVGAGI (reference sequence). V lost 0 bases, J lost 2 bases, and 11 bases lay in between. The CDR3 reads CASSYSFRDTGNTIYF. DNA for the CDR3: TGTGCCAGCAGTTACTCTTTTAGAGATACTGGAAACACCATATATTTT.

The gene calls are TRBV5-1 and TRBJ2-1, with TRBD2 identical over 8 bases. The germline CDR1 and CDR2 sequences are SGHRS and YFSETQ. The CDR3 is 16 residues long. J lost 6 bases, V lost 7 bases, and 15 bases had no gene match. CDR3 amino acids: CASLSGYSGRSNEQFF. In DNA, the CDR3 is TGCGCCAGCCTTAGTGGCTACAGCGGGAGAAGCAATGAGCAGTTCTTC. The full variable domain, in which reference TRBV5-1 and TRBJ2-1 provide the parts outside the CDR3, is KAGVTQTPRYLIKTRGQQVTLSCSPISGHRSVSWYQQTPGQGLQFLFEYFSETQRNKGNFPGRFSGRQFSNSRSEMNVSTLELGDSALYLCASLSGYSGRSNEQFFGPGTRLTVL.

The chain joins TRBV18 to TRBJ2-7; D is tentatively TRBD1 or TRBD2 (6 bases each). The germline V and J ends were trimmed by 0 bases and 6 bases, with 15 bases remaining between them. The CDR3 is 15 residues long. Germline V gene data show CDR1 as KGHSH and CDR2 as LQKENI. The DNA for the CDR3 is TGTGCCAGCTCACCACCGTATGGGGGGCTAAGCGAGCAGTACTTC. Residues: CASSPPYGGLSEQYF.

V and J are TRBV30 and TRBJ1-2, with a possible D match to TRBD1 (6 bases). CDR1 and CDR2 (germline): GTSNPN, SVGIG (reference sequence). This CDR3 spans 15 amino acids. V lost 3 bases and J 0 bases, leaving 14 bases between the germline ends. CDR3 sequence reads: CAWSGGAPTNYGYTF. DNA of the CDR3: TGTGCCTGGAGCGGGGGGGCCCCAACTAACTATGGCTACACCTTC.

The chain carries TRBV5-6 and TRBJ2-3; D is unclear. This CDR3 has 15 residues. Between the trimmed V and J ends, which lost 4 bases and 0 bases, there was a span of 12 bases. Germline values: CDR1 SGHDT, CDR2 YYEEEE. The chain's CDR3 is CASSRLQLSTDTQYF. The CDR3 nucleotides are TGTGCCAGCAGCCGATTACAGTTAAGCACAGATACGCAGTATTTT.

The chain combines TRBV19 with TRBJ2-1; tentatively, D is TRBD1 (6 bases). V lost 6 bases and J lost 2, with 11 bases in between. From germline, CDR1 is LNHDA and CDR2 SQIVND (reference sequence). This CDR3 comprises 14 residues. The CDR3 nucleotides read TGTGCCAGTAGAGCCGGGACAACCTACAATGAGCAGTTCTTC. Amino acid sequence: CASRAGTTYNEQFF.

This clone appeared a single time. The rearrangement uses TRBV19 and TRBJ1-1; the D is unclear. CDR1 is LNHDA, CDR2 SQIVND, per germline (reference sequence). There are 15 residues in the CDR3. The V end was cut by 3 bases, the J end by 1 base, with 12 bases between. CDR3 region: CASSIRWVGNTEAFF. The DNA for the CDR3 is TGTGCCAGTAGTATCCGATGGGTCGGGAACACTGAAGCTTTCTTT.

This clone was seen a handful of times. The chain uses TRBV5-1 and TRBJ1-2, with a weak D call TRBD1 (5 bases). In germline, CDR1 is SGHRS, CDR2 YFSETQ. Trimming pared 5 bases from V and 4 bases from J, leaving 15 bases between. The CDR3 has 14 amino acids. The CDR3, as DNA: TGCGCCAGCAGTCGTGACAGCTACCTCTATGGCTACACCTTC. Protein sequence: CASSRDSYLYGYTF.

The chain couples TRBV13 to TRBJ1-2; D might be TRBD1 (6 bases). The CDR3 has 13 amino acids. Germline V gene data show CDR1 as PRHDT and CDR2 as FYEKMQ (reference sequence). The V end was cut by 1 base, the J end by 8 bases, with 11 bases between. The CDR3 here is CASSLVQGSGYTF. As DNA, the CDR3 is TGTGCCAGCAGCTTAGTGCAGGGGAGCGGCTACACCTTC.

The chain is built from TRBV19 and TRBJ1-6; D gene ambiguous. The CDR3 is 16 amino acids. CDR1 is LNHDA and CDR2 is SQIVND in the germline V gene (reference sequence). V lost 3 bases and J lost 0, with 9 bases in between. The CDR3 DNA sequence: TGTGCCAGTAGTATGAGGGCAAGCTCCTATAATTCACCCCTCCACTTT. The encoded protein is CASSMRASSYNSPLHF.

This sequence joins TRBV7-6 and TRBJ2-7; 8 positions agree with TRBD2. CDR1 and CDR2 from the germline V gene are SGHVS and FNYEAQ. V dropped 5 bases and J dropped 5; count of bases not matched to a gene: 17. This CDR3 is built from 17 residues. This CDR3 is CASSELFPSGRIHEQYF. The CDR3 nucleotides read TGTGCCAGCAGCGAACTATTTCCCAGCGGGAGAATTCACGAGCAGTACTTC.

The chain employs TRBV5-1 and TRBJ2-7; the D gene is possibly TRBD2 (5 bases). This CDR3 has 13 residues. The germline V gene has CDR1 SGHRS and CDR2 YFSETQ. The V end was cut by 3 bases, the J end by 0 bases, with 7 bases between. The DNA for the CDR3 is TGCGCCAGCAGCTCAGCGGTCTCCTACGAGCAGTACTTC. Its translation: CASSSAVSYEQYF.

The CDR3: CASSEHPTVGNTEAFF. CDR3 DNA: TGTGCCAGCAGTGAACACCCGACGGTGGGGAACACTGAAGCTTTCTTT. The chain joins TRBV6-1 to TRBJ1-1; D unclear. Germline V gene lookup returns CDR1 MNHNS and CDR2 SASEGT. This CDR3 contains 16 residues. Trimming took off 2 bases at V and 1 base at J, with 14 bases between the two ends.

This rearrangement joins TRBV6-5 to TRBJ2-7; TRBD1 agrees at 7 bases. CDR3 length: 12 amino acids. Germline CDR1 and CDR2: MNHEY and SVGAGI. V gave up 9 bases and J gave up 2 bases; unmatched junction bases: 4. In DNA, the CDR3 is TGTGCCAGTTGGGACAGCCCCTACGAGCAGTACTTC. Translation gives CASWDSPYEQYF.

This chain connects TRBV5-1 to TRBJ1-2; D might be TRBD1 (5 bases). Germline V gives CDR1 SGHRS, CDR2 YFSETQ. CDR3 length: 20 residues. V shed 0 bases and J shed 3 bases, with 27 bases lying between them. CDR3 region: CASSLGSGGRTGRPYYGYTF. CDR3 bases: TGCGCCAGCAGCTTGGGTTCGGGGGGTAGGACTGGACGGCCCTACTATGGCTACACCTTC.

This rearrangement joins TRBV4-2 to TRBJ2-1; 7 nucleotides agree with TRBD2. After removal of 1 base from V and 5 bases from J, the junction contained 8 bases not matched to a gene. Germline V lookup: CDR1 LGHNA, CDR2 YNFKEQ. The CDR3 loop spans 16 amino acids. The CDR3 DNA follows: TGTGCCAGCAGCCAAGGGACGGGCGGGAGCCACAATGAGCAGTTCTTC. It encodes CASSQGTGGSHNEQFF.

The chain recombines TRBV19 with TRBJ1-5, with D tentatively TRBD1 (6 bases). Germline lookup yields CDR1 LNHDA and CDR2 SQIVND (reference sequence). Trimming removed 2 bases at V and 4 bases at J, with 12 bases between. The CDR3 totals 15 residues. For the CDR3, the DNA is TGTGCCAGTAGTATAAATGAACAGGGAAATCAGCCCCAGCATTTT. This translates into CASSINEQGNQPQHF. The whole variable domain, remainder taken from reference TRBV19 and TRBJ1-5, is DGGITQSPKYLFRKEGQNVTLSCEQNLNHDAMYWYRQDPGQGLRLIYYSQIVNDFQKGDIAEGYSVSREKKESFPLTVTSAQKNPTAFYLCASSINEQGNQPQHFGDGTRLSIL.

The CDR3, as DNA: TGCGCCAGCAGCCAAGATAAGGGACTAGCGGGAACCATCTACGAGCAGTACTTC. It codes for CASSQDKGLAGTIYEQYF. The J gene is TRBJ2-7, the V gene TRBV4-1; 13 bases match TRBD2. CDR3 length equals 18 residues. The J segment lost 3 bases and the V segment lost 0 bases, leaving 8 bases of the junction unmatched. Germline loops: CDR1 MGHRA, CDR2 YSYEKL.